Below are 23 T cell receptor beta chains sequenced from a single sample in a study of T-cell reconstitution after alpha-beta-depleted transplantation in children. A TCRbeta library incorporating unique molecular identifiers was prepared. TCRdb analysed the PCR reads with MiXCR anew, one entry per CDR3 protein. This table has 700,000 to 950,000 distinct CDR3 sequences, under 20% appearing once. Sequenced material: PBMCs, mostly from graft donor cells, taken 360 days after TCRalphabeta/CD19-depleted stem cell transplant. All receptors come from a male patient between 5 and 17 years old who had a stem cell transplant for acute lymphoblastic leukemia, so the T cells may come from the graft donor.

CDR3 protein: CASSPTTSGRSETQYF. CDR3 DNA: TGTGCCAGCTCACCAACGACTAGCGGGAGGAGTGAGACCCAGTACTTC. The chain is built from TRBV18 and TRBJ2-5; 13 bases line up with TRBD2. The CDR3 loop spans 16 amino acids. Germline CDR1 KGHSH, CDR2 LQKENI. Trimming removed 2 bases from V and 5 bases from J; junction bases left unmatched: 5.

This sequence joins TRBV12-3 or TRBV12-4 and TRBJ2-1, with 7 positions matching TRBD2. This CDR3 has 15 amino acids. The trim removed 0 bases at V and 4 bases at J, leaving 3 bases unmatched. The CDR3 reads CASSLAASGYNEQFF. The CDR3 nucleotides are TGTGCCAGCAGTTTAGCCGCTAGCGGATACAATGAGCAGTTCTTC.

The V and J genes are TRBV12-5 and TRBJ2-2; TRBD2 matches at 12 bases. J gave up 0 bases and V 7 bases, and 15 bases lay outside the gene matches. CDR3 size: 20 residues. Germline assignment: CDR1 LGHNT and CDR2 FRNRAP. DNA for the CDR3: TGTGCTAGTGCCCCATTCTGGCTAGCGGGAGGGCCTACGAACACCGGGGAGCTGTTTTTT. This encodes CASAPFWLAGGPTNTGELFF.

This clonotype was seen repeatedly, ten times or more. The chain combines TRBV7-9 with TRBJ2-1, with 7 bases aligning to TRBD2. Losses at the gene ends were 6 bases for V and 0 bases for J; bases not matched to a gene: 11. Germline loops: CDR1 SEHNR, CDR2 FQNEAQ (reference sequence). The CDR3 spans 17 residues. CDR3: CASRQRDRPSSYNEQFF. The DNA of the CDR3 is TGTGCCAGCAGACAGCGGGATCGTCCTAGCTCCTACAATGAGCAGTTCTTC.

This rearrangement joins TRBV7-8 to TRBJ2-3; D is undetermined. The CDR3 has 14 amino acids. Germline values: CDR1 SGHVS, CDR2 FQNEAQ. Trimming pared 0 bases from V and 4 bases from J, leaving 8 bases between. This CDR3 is CASSLAGMADTQYF. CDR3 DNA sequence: TGTGCCAGCAGCTTAGCTGGGATGGCAGATACGCAGTATTTT.

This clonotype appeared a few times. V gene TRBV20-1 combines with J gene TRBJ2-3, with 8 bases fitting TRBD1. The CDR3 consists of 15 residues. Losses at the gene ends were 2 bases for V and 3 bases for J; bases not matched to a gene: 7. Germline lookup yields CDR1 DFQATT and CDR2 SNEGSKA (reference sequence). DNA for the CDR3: TGCAGTGCTAGACGTCAGGGGGCGCGTACAGATACGCAGTATTTT. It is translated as CSARRQGARTDTQYF.

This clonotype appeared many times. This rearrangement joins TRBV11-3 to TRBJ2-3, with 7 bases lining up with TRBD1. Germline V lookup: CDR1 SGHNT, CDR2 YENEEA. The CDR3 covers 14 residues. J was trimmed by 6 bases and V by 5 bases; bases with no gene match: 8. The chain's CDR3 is CASSDRVRGDTQYF. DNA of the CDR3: TGTGCCAGCAGCGACAGGGTTAGAGGGGATACGCAGTATTTT. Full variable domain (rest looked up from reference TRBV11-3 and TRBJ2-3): EAGVVQSPRYKIIEKKQPVAFWCNPISGHNTLYWYLQNLGQGPELLIRYENEEAVDDSQLPKDRFSAERLKGVDSTLKIQPAELGDSAVYLCASSDRVRGDTQYFGPGTRLTVL.

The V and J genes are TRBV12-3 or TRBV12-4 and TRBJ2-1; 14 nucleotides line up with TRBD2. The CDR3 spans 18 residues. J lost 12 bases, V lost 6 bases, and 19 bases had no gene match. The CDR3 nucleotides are TGTGCCAGCAGGGGGACTAGCGGGAGCGAGCATTTACAATTTGGGCAGTTCTTC. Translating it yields CASRGTSGSEHLQFGQFF.

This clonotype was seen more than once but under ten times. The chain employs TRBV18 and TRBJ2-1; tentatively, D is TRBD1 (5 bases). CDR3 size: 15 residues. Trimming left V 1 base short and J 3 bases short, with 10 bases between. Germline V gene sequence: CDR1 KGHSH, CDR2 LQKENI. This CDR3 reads CASSPRPDIYNEQFF. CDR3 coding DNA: TGTGCCAGCTCACCACGGCCGGACATCTACAATGAGCAGTTCTTC.

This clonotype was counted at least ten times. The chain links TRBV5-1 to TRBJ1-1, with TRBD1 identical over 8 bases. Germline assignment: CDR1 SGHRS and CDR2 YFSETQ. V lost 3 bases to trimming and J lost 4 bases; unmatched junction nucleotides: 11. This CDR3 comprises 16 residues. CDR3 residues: CASSSWYQGAATEAFF. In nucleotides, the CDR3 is TGCGCCAGCAGCTCGTGGTATCAGGGGGCGGCCACTGAAGCTTTCTTT. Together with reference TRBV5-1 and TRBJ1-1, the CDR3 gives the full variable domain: KAGVTQTPRYLIKTRGQQVTLSCSPISGHRSVSWYQQTPGQGLQFLFEYFSETQRNKGNFPGRFSGRQFSNSRSEMNVSTLELGDSALYLCASSSWYQGAATEAFFGQGTRLTVV.

CDR3 sequence (DNA): TGTGCCAGCAGCTTAATGTTAGGGGTCAATGAGCAGTTCTTC. Amino acids: CASSLMLGVNEQFF. The rearrangement links TRBV7-3 to TRBJ2-1; the D gene is possibly TRBD1 (5 bases). The CDR3 runs 14 residues. The V end lost 1 base, the J end lost 6 bases, and 10 bases lay between the germline ends. Germline V gene sequence: CDR1 SGHTA, CDR2 FQGTGA.

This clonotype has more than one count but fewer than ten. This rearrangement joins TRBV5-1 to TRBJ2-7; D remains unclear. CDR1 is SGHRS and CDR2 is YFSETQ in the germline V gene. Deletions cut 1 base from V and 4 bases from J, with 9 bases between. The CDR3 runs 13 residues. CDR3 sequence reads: CASSLQSGYEQYF. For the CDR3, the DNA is TGCGCCAGCAGCTTGCAATCCGGGTACGAGCAGTACTTC.

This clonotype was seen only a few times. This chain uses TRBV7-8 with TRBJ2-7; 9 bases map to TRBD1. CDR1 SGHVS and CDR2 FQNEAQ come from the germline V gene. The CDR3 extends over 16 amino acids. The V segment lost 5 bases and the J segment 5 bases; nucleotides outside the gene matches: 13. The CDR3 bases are TGTGCCAGCAGCACAGACGCCGGGACAGGGTCCCACGAGCAGTACTTC. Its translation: CASSTDAGTGSHEQYF.

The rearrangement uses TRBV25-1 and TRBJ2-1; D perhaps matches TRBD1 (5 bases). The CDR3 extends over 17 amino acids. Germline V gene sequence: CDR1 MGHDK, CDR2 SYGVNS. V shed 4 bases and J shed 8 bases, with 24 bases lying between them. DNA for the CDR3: TGTGCCAGCAGTGGGAATTACAGGAACTCCCTCCGGGATGAGCAGTTCTTC. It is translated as CASSGNYRNSLRDEQFF. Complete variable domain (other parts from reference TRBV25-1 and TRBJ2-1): EADIYQTPRYLVIGTGKKITLECSQTMGHDKMYWYQQDPGMELHLIHYSYGVNSTEKGDLSSESTVSRIRTEHFPLTLESARPSHTSQYLCASSGNYRNSLRDEQFFGPGTRLTVL.

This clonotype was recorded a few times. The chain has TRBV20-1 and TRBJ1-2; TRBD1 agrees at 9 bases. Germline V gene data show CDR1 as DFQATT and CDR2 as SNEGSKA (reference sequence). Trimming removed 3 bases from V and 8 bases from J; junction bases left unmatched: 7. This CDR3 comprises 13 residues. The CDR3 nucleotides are TGCAGTGCTAGGCACAGGGGGCGGGGAGGCTACACCTTC. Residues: CSARHRGRGGYTF.

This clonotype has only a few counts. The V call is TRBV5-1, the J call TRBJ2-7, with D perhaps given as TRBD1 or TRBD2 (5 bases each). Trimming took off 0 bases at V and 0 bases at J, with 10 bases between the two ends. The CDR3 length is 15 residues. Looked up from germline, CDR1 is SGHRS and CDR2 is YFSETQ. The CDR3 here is CASSLDGGRSYEQYF. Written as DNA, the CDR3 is TGCGCCAGCAGCTTGGATGGGGGACGCTCCTACGAGCAGTACTTC.

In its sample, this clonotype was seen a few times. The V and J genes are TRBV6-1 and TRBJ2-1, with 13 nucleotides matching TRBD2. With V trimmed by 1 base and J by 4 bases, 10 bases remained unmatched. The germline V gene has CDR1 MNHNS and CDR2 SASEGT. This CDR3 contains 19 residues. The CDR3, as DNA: TGTGCCAGCAGTGAAGGATTTGGACTAGCGGGAGATAAGTACAATGAGCAGTTCTTC. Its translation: CASSEGFGLAGDKYNEQFF.

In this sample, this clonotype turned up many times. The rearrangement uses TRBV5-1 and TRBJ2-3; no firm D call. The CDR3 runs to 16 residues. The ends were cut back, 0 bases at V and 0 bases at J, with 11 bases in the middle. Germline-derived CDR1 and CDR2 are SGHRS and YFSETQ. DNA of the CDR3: TGCGCCAGCAGCTTGGACGGGTCTCCTAGCACAGATACGCAGTATTTT. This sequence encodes CASSLDGSPSTDTQYF.

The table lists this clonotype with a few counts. The CDR3 region has the DNA TGTGCCAGCAGCCGTAGGACAGCCCTCTCTGGGGCCAACGTCCTGACTTTC. The encoded protein is CASSRRTALSGANVLTF. The chain has TRBV12-3 or TRBV12-4 and TRBJ2-6; a weak D match, TRBD1 (6 bases). Trimming took 6 bases from V and 0 from J, leaving 15 bases between them. The CDR3 loop spans 17 amino acids.

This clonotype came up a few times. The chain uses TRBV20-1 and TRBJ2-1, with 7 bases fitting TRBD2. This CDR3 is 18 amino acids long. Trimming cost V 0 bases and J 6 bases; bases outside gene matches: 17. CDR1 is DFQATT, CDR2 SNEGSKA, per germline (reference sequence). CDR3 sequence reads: CSARDIYYGGRAGNEQFF. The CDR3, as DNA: TGCAGTGCTAGAGATATTTATTATGGGGGGAGGGCCGGCAATGAGCAGTTCTTC.

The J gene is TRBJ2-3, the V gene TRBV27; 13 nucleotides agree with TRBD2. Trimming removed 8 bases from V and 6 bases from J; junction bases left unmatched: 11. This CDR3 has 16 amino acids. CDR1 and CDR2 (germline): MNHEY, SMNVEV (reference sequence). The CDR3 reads CASRPGLAGVRDTQYF. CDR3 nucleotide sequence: TGTGCCAGCCGTCCCGGACTAGCGGGAGTAAGGGATACGCAGTATTTT.

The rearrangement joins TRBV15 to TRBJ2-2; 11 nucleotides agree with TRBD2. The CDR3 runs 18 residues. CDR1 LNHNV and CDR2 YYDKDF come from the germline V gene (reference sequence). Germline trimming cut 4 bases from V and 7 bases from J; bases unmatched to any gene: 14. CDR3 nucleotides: TGTGCCACCAGCATGGGGCCGGAACTAGCGGGAGAGAACGGGGAGCTGTTTTTT. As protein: CATSMGPELAGENGELFF.

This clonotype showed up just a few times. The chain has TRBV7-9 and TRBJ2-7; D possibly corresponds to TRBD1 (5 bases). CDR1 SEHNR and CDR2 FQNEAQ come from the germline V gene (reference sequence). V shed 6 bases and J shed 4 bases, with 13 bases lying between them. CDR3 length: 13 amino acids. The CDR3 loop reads CASRAGHVYEQYF. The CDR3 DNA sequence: TGTGCCAGCAGAGCCGGACATGTATACGAGCAGTACTTC.